These 15 T cell receptor beta chains were all obtained from the same sample, sequenced in a study of CD4+ T cells in melanoma. Clones were read by immunoSEQ multiplex PCR, and TCRdb kept only the in-frame ones, dropping some. Of about 9,900 clones in the sample, about 70% were seen once. The specimen sequenced was peripheral blood. The receptors here all came from a human donor with melanoma.

V gene TRBV5-1 combines with J gene TRBJ1-4, with no clear D. V lost 1 base to trimming and J lost 2 bases, with 15 bases between them. CDR1 and CDR2 from the germline V gene are SGHRS and YFSETQ. The CDR3 totals 17 residues. The CDR3 reads CASSLFATERTNEKLFF. In DNA form, the CDR3 reads TGCGCCAGCAGCTTGTTTGCCACTGAGCGGACTAATGAAAAACTGTTTTTT.

This clone was detected a few times. J is TRBJ2-2 and V is TRBV28; 10 positions match TRBD1. J was trimmed by 3 bases and V by 1 base; bases with no gene match: 2. In germline, CDR1 is MDHEN, CDR2 SYDVKM. The CDR3 runs 16 residues. CDR3 amino acids: CASSLLTGGDTGELFF. The CDR3 coding sequence is TGTGCCAGCAGTTTATTGACAGGGGGCGACACCGGGGAGCTGTTTTTT.

By its share, this clone is medium-sized (0.01 to 0.1%). The CDR3 DNA sequence: TGCGCCAGCAGCTCGCGGACAGAAAACACTGAAGCTTTCTTT. Its protein is CASSSRTENTEAFF. This chain uses TRBV4-1 with TRBJ1-1, with D tentatively TRBD1 (6 bases). The CDR3 spans 14 residues. Trimming left V 5 bases short and J 2 bases short, with 12 bases between. CDR1 MGHRA and CDR2 YSYEKL come from the germline V gene.

This chain connects TRBV27 to TRBJ1-5, with D tentatively TRBD1 (5 bases). Trimming shortened V by 5 bases and J by 6 bases, and 20 bases separated the two germline ends. The CDR3 loop spans 16 amino acids. Germline CDR1 MNHEY, CDR2 SMNVEV (reference sequence). The CDR3 region has the DNA TGTGCCAGCAGTCTCAGAGGGGCATTCCGGGGTCAGCCCCAGCATTTT. This encodes CASSLRGAFRGQPQHF.

The J gene is TRBJ1-5, the V gene TRBV7-9; D gene unclear. Per the germline V gene, CDR1 is SEHNR and CDR2 is FQNEAQ (reference sequence). The CDR3 is made up of 13 amino acids. V gave up 4 bases and J gave up 6 bases, with 10 bases separating them. The CDR3 is CASSSRRGQPQHF. As DNA, the CDR3 is TGTGCCAGCAGCTCCAGACGGGGTCAGCCCCAGCATTTT.

The table lists this clone with a count of one. The chain links TRBV6-5 to TRBJ2-1; no reliable D call. The CDR3 is made up of 13 amino acids. Germline V lookup: CDR1 MNHEY, CDR2 SVGAGI. V lost 2 bases, J lost 5 bases, and 7 bases lay in between. CDR3: CASSYGRNNEQFF. The CDR3 DNA reads as TGTGCCAGCAGTTACGGACGTAACAATGAGCAGTTCTTC.

The rearrangement joins TRBV29-1 to TRBJ1-4, with TRBD1 as a possible D gene (5 bases). This CDR3 region has 13 residues. The ends were cut back, 4 bases at V and 3 bases at J, with 9 bases in the middle. Germline V gene data show CDR1 as SQVTM and CDR2 as ANQGSEA. The CDR3 DNA is TGCAGCGTTGTAGGGGTACCTAATGAAAAACTGTTTTTT. The encoded protein is CSVVGVPNEKLFF. The full variable domain, with the rest looked up from reference TRBV29-1 and TRBJ1-4, is SAVISQKPSRDICQRGTSLTIQCQVDSQVTMMFWYRQQPGQSLTLIATANQGSEATYESGFVIDKFPISRPNLTFSTLTVSNMSPEDSSIYLCSVVGVPNEKLFFGSGTQLSVL.

The rearrangement links TRBV7-2 to TRBJ1-2; possibly TRBD1 for D (6 bases). Deletions cut 5 bases from V and 10 bases from J, with 23 bases between. Germline-derived CDR1 and CDR2 are SGHTA and FQGNSA. The CDR3 length is 15 residues. CDR3 region: CASSQRTGMGGSYTF. The DNA for the CDR3 is TGTGCCAGCAGCCAACGAACAGGGATGGGGGGGTCCTACACCTTC.

The J gene is TRBJ2-7, the V gene TRBV21-1; the D call of TRBD2 is as the table states it, not checked on the DNA. TRBV21-1 is a recognized pseudogene. The CDR3 totals 15 residues. CDR3 protein: CASSKSGQPAYEQYF. The CDR3 DNA reads TGTGCCAGCAGCAAAAGCGGCCAGCCGGCCTACGAGCAGTACTTC.

Points on this clone: One junction end disagrees with the germline gene, perhaps due to a read error. The CDR3 DNA reads as TGTGCCAGCAGTTACGGGACAGGAAAGTACGAGCAGTACTTC. Amino acids: CASSYGTGKYEQYF. This sequence joins TRBV10-3 and TRBJ2-7, with 8 bases that match TRBD1. The CDR3 has 14 residues. Germline CDR1 is ENHRY and CDR2 is SYGVKD.

The chain joins TRBV7-3 to TRBJ2-2; no clear D gene. This CDR3 has 15 amino acids. The V end was cut by 0 bases, the J end by 2 bases, with 7 bases between. The germline V gene encodes CDR1 SGHTA and CDR2 FQGTGA. Written as DNA, the CDR3 is TGTGCCAGCAGCTTAACGCCCTCTAACACCGGGGAGCTGTTTTTT. This encodes CASSLTPSNTGELFF.

This rearrangement joins TRBV7-2 to TRBJ2-1; 10 bases fit TRBD2. This CDR3 has 16 amino acids. Trimming took 5 bases from V and 4 from J; bases not matched to a gene: 8. In germline, CDR1 is SGHTA, CDR2 FQGNSA. CDR3 coding DNA: TGTGCCAGCAGCCCCCGAGCGGGGGGGCTTTACAATGAGCAGTTCTTC. Its protein is CASSPRAGGLYNEQFF.

This chain joins TRBV5-1 and TRBJ1-2; 9 nucleotides align to TRBD1. V shed 0 bases and J 8 bases; nucleotides not matched to a gene: 8. The CDR3 runs to 15 residues. Germline CDR1 reads SGHRS; CDR2 reads YFSETQ. CDR3 in amino acids: CASSLEGQGMDGYTF. The CDR3, as DNA: TGCGCCAGCAGCTTGGAGGGACAGGGCATGGACGGCTACACCTTC.

V usage is TRBV5-1 and J usage is TRBJ1-1; no reliable D call. Germline loops: CDR1 SGHRS, CDR2 YFSETQ. V lost 4 bases and J 1 base, leaving 8 bases between the germline ends. There are 13 residues in the CDR3. CDR3 sequence (DNA): TGCGCCAGCAGCAGGATACAGAACACTGAAGCTTTCTTT. It codes for CASSRIQNTEAFF.

V and J are TRBV2 and TRBJ1-1; D uncertain. Germline V gene lookup returns CDR1 SNHLY and CDR2 FYNNEI. The CDR3 loop spans 14 amino acids. V gave up 8 bases and J gave up 1 base, with 14 bases separating them. The CDR3 reads CASQEGFSNTEAFF. In DNA, the CDR3 is TGTGCCAGCCAGGAGGGATTTTCGAACACTGAAGCTTTCTTT.